This T cell receptor (beta chain) appears in the sequencing data of a study of T-cell memory formation after mild COVID-19. Study summary: Largely, TCR clusters stayed within a single donor.

As for this clonotype: What it recognizes is unknown.

CDR3 length: 14 amino acids. The V gene's germline CDR1 is SGHAT and CDR2 FQNNGV. With 3 bases removed from V and 8 bases from J, the gap between germline ends came to 14 bases. General observations from the study: Pre-infection memory showed some responding clones, and this suggested that cross-reactive memory joined. Later expanders leaned toward CD4+, whereas clones contracting from day 15 to 85 were balanced CD4/CD8.

Employing constant-segment primers, 5'RACE generated TCR alpha and TCR beta cDNA libraries bearing sample barcodes and UMIs. TCRdb re-called the 5' RACE reads with MiXCR, one entry per CDR3 protein. Among 400,000 or so distinct CDR3 sequences, around 20% were seen once, and the ten largest hold roughly 8.4%. Sequenced sample: PBMCs or a T cell subset sorted from them (not recorded which). This clonotype was obtained from an adult woman who had mild COVID-19 (a few samples of this study predate the infection). Cell type and time point are not known. V and J are TRBV11-2 and TRBJ2-1; D remains ambiguous. CDR3 loop: CASSFQPRTDEQFF. For the CDR3, the DNA is TGTGCCAGCAGCTTTCAACCTCGGACGGATGAGCAGTTCTTC.